These 4 T cell receptor beta chains share one sample of origin, sequenced in a study of blood T cell repertoires in COVID-19. The table came from immunoSEQ multiplex PCR; TCRdb's copy has only in-frame clones and leaves some out. The sample records under 200,000 clones, 86% being singletons. Sequences were obtained from peripheral blood. Receptors were obtained from a woman aged 70-85 years with acute or convalescent COVID-19.

CDR3 DNA sequence: TGTAGGTTCAGGTCTAGCAATCAGCCCCAGCATTTT. Translated: CRFRSSNQPQHF. This chain connects TRBV3-1 (or the pseudogene TRBV3-2) to TRBJ1-5, with no clear D. From germline, CDR1 is LGHDT and CDR2 YNNKEL (reference sequence). The CDR3 consists of 12 residues.

Points on this clone: The same CDR3 also results from other DNA sequences found in this sample. The rearrangement uses TRBV19 and TRBJ2-7; 7 bases map to TRBD1. Per germline, CDR1 LNHDA and CDR2 SQIVND (reference sequence). The length of the CDR3 is 14 residues. V shed 2 bases and J 0 bases; nucleotides not matched to a gene: 1. The CDR3 DNA reads TGTGCCAGTAGTATAAACAGGGGCTCCTACGAGCAGTACTTC. It yields the protein CASSINRGSYEQYF.

The chain uses TRBV6-5 and TRBJ2-7; 9 bases map to TRBD1. This CDR3 is built from 14 residues. V was clipped by 7 bases and J by 4 bases; unmatched bases: 8. Germline lookup yields CDR1 MNHEY and CDR2 SVGAGI. The CDR3 spells CASKSGTGRYEQYF. Here the CDR3 DNA reads TGTGCCAGCAAATCGGGGACAGGGAGGTACGAGCAGTACTTC.

As regards this clone: A junction boundary mismatches the germline segment, possibly from a read error. The rearrangement uses TRBV6-5 and TRBJ2-7; D perhaps matches TRBD2 (7 bases). The germline CDR1 and CDR2 sequences are MNHEY and SVGAGI. The CDR3 totals 15 residues. The DNA for the CDR3 is TGTGCCAGCAGTCCCCAGGCGGGGGCCGCCTACGAGCAGTATTTC. It codes for CASSPQAGAAYEQYF.